The 27 T cell receptor beta chains given below trace back to one sample, sequenced in a study of CXCR4 blockade with PD-1 therapy in pancreatic cancer. Only in-frame clones appear in the TCRdb table, and some are missing; sequencing was by immunoSEQ multiplex PCR. Counted here are around 4,800 clones, around 60% occurring once; the ten biggest clones make up 5.5% to 8%. Source material: tumor tissue. Every receptor here comes from a human donor with pancreatic ductal adenocarcinoma.

This clone is labeled medium-sized (0.01 to 0.1%). The rearrangement joins TRBV11-3 to TRBJ2-5, with D tentatively TRBD1 (6 bases). V was pared by 5 bases and J by 1 base, with 14 bases between. Germline V gene sequence: CDR1 SGHNT, CDR2 YENEEA. This CDR3 contains 15 residues. CDR3 amino acids: CASSLRGHTQETQYF. The CDR3 DNA reads as TGTGCCAGCAGCCTCCGGGGACACACCCAAGAGACCCAGTACTTC.

V and J are TRBV19 and TRBJ2-7; TRBD1 is a possible D gene (6 bases). The CDR3 covers 14 residues. Germline V gene data show CDR1 as LNHDA and CDR2 as SQIVND (reference sequence). V lost 6 bases and J lost 6, with 18 bases in between. CDR3 residues: CASSPRGLSSEQYF. The CDR3 bases are TGTGCCAGTAGCCCGAGGGGGTTATCTAGCGAGCAGTACTTC.

The V gene is TRBV6-8, the J gene TRBJ2-7; D possibly corresponds to TRBD2 (6 bases). The CDR3 is 13 amino acids. CDR1 MNHGY and CDR2 SAAAGT come from the germline V gene. V dropped 5 bases and J dropped 4 bases, with 12 bases sitting between them. The CDR3: CASSQGLIYEQYF. CDR3 DNA: TGTGCCAGCAGTCAGGGACTGATTTACGAGCAGTACTTC.

The chain recombines TRBV18 with TRBJ1-2, with D unclear. The CDR3 is made up of 14 amino acids. Germline CDR1 and CDR2: KGHSH and LQKENI. Trimming removed 3 bases at V and 4 bases at J, with 12 bases between. CDR3: CASSPRRAGYGYTF. The CDR3 DNA reads TGTGCCAGCTCACCTCGAAGGGCTGGCTATGGCTACACCTTC.

This clone was seen only a few times. CDR3 sequence (DNA): TGTGCCAGTAGTAGACAGGGTACTGAAGCTTTCTTT. Its protein is CASSRQGTEAFF. The chain joins TRBV19 to TRBJ1-1; 7 bases fit TRBD1. From germline, CDR1 is LNHDA and CDR2 SQIVND (reference sequence). The CDR3 is 12 residues long. V lost 4 bases, J lost 5 bases, and 1 base stayed unmatched.

The J gene is TRBJ2-7, the V gene TRBV28; tentatively, D is TRBD1 or TRBD2 (5 bases each). Germline V gene data show CDR1 as MDHEN and CDR2 as SYDVKM. The CDR3 spans 15 residues. V lost 3 bases and J lost 2, with 14 bases in between. CDR3 sequence: CASSFRDLGTYEQYF. The CDR3 DNA is TGTGCCAGCAGTTTTAGGGACCTTGGGACCTACGAGCAGTACTTC.

The chain is built from TRBV9 and TRBJ2-2, with D possibly TRBD2 on 6 matching bases. The V gene's germline CDR1 is SGDLS and CDR2 YYNGEE. This CDR3 contains 14 residues. The V and J ends lost 4 bases and 4 bases respectively, with 11 bases between them. The CDR3 loop is CASSQRVSTGELFF. The DNA of the CDR3 is TGTGCCAGCAGCCAGCGGGTCAGCACCGGGGAGCTGTTTTTT. The variable domain in full, with the rest retrieved from reference TRBV9 and TRBJ2-2, is DSGVTQTPKHLITATGQRVTLRCSPRSGDLSVYWYQQSLDQGLQFLIQYYNGEERAKGNILERFSAQQFPDLHSELNLSSLELGDSALYFCASSQRVSTGELFFGEGSRLTVL.

The V call is TRBV18, the J call TRBJ2-7, with no clear D. The CDR3 is 13 residues long. V was shortened by 2 bases and J by 3 bases, with 8 bases between the two germline ends. Germline V CDR1 and CDR2: KGHSH, LQKENI. The CDR3, as DNA: TGTGCCAGCTCACCAGAGTTTATCTACGAGCAGTACTTC. Encoded protein: CASSPEFIYEQYF.

This clone came up a few times. The CDR3 DNA reads TGTGCCAGCAGCGTCAGACCAGGGGGCGACTACCAAGAGACCCAGTACTTC. It codes for CASSVRPGGDYQETQYF. This chain joins TRBV9 and TRBJ2-5, with 8 bases that match TRBD1. This CDR3 has 17 residues. Germline CDR1 SGDLS, CDR2 YYNGEE. Unmatched junction bases numbered 9, after V lost 2 bases and J lost 0 bases.

The J gene is TRBJ2-3, the V gene TRBV5-1; 8 nucleotides align to TRBD2. Germline V gene data show CDR1 as SGHRS and CDR2 as YFSETQ. CDR3 size: 14 residues. With 0 bases clipped from V and 4 bases from J, the junction kept 1 base outside the gene matches. CDR3 protein: CASSLAAGADTQYF. In DNA, the CDR3 is TGCGCCAGCAGCTTGGCAGCGGGGGCAGATACGCAGTATTTT.

This clone was found a few times. The V and J genes are TRBV28 and TRBJ1-2; 9 bases are shared with TRBD1. V lost 5 bases and J lost 6; bases outside the gene matches: 10. The germline CDR1 and CDR2 sequences are MDHEN and SYDVKM. The CDR3 has 15 residues. This CDR3 reads CASSHGTGRKDGYTF. The CDR3 nucleotides read TGTGCCAGCAGTCATGGGACAGGGAGGAAGGATGGCTACACCTTC.

This clone was seen a single time. The chain combines TRBV19 with TRBJ1-4; D is ambiguous. This CDR3 contains 13 residues. The V end lost 6 bases, the J end lost 8 bases, and 13 bases lay between the germline ends. The germline CDR1 and CDR2 sequences are LNHDA and SQIVND (reference sequence). In DNA form, the CDR3 reads TGTGCCAGTAGCGGAAGACGAGGGGAAAAACTGTTTTTT. Amino acid sequence: CASSGRRGEKLFF. The whole variable domain, filled in from reference TRBV19 and TRBJ1-4, reads DGGITQSPKYLFRKEGQNVTLSCEQNLNHDAMYWYRQDPGQGLRLIYYSQIVNDFQKGDIAEGYSVSREKKESFPLTVTSAQKNPTAFYLCASSGRRGEKLFFGSGTQLSVL.

The chain employs TRBV15 and TRBJ1-2; no reliable D call. The CDR3 totals 15 residues. Germline V gene lookup returns CDR1 LNHNV and CDR2 YYDKDF (reference sequence). V was clipped by 5 bases and J by 2 bases, with 15 bases between them. The CDR3 reads CATSGGGGGNYGYTF. CDR3 DNA sequence: TGTGCCACCAGCGGAGGAGGCGGAGGGAACTATGGCTACACCTTC.

The V and J genes are TRBV29-1 and TRBJ2-3; D remains ambiguous. The germline V gene has CDR1 SQVTM and CDR2 ANQGSEA. V was pared by 1 base and J by 5 bases, with 10 bases between. The CDR3 has 13 amino acids. The CDR3, as DNA: TGCAGCGTTGAAGCGTTTCATGGAGATACGCAGTATTTT. It specifies CSVEAFHGDTQYF.

This chain joins TRBV18 and TRBJ1-1; D is unresolved. CDR1 KGHSH and CDR2 LQKENI come from the germline V gene. The CDR3 totals 14 residues. Trimming removed 2 bases from V and 1 base from J, with 8 bases in between. In DNA, the CDR3 is TGTGCCAGCTCACCAGGATCGGCGAACACTGAAGCTTTCTTT. This encodes CASSPGSANTEAFF.

The J gene is TRBJ2-7, the V gene TRBV19, with TRBD1 identical over 9 bases. V was clipped by 5 bases and J by 6 bases; unmatched bases: 8. This CDR3 contains 14 residues. CDR1 is LNHDA and CDR2 is SQIVND in the germline V gene (reference sequence). The CDR3 coding sequence is TGTGCCAGTAGTCAAGGACAGGGGACAGGCGAGCAGTACTTC. It translates to CASSQGQGTGEQYF.

The chain joins TRBV5-1 to TRBJ2-5; 10 bases fit TRBD1. The V and J ends lost 4 bases and 7 bases, in that order; junction bases with no gene match: 7. The CDR3 sequence is 14 residues long. Germline CDR1 and CDR2: SGHRS and YFSETQ. CDR3 coding DNA: TGCGCCAGCAGCCCGGGACAGGGGCAGGGGACCCAGTACTTC. It is translated as CASSPGQGQGTQYF.

The table lists this clone with a few counts. The genes are TRBV6-8 and TRBJ2-5; 13 bases match TRBD2. V lost 6 bases, J lost 5 bases, and 12 bases stayed unmatched. CDR1 MNHGY and CDR2 SAAAGT come from the germline V gene. The CDR3 has 17 residues. CDR3 DNA: TGTGCCAGCAGCCACGGGACTAGCGGGATGAGAGGGGAGACCCAGTACTTC. The encoded protein is CASSHGTSGMRGETQYF.

The rearrangement joins TRBV19 to TRBJ1-2; 7 bases agree with TRBD1. Trimming took 4 bases from V and 8 from J; bases not matched to a gene: 7. The CDR3 has 13 residues. CDR1 and CDR2 from the germline V gene are LNHDA and SQIVND (reference sequence). DNA for the CDR3: TGTGCCAGTAGTAAAACAGGGGCACGGGGCTACACCTTC. The encoded protein is CASSKTGARGYTF.

The gene calls are TRBV18 and TRBJ2-1, with 12 bases fitting TRBD2. Trimming cost V 6 bases and J 4 bases; bases outside gene matches: 10. Germline lookup yields CDR1 KGHSH and CDR2 LQKENI. The CDR3 covers 17 residues. The CDR3 DNA follows: TGTGCCAGCTCTAACCTGGGGACTAGCGGGCCTTACAATGAGCAGTTCTTC. This encodes CASSNLGTSGPYNEQFF.

This chain connects TRBV11-3 to TRBJ1-6, with 7 bases fitting TRBD1. Germline V gene data show CDR1 as SGHNT and CDR2 as YENEEA. This CDR3 comprises 15 residues. V shed 6 bases, J shed 6 bases, and the junction held 8 bases outside the gene matches. CDR3 loop: CASRTNRGRNSPLHF. DNA of the CDR3: TGTGCCAGCAGGACCAACAGGGGACGTAATTCACCCCTCCACTTT.

The chain uses TRBV12-2 and TRBJ2-3; the table's D call, TRBD2, has no DNA check behind it. TRBV12-2 is recorded as a pseudogene. The CDR3 has 14 residues. In DNA, the CDR3 is TGTGCCACCTCAGCGGGAGTCGGGACAGATACGCAGTATTTT. Translated: CATSAGVGTDTQYF.

This clone was recorded a few times. The chain uses TRBV29-1 and TRBJ1-1; D unclear. Looked up from germline, CDR1 is SQVTM and CDR2 is ANQGSEA. Trimming shortened V by 5 bases and J by 1 base, and 8 bases separated the two germline ends. This CDR3 comprises 12 residues. The DNA of the CDR3 is TGCAGCGTTAAGCCTGGGAACACTGAAGCTTTCTTT. It specifies CSVKPGNTEAFF.

This clone was seen once. The V call is TRBV18, the J call TRBJ2-2; D not resolved. V lost 2 bases, J lost 5 bases, and 9 bases lay in between. The CDR3 contains 14 residues. Germline CDR1 and CDR2: KGHSH and LQKENI. The CDR3 DNA sequence: TGTGCCAGCTCACCAAAGCAGAGAACCGGGGAGCTGTTTTTT. Protein sequence: CASSPKQRTGELFF.

A few counts support this clone. The chain couples TRBV6-8 to TRBJ1-6; tentatively, D is TRBD1 (5 bases). CDR3 length: 18 amino acids. The V end was cut by 2 bases, the J end by 10 bases, with 24 bases between. Germline V CDR1 and CDR2: MNHGY, SAAAGT. DNA of the CDR3: TGTGCCAGCAGTTACCCGGGGCGGGGACTTCGGACGGTCTCACCCCTCCACTTT. Translating it yields CASSYPGRGLRTVSPLHF.

The rearrangement links TRBV19 to TRBJ1-1; a weak D match, TRBD1 (6 bases). CDR1 and CDR2 (germline): LNHDA, SQIVND (reference sequence). The CDR3 runs to 14 residues. V lost 4 bases and J lost 4, with 13 bases in between. The CDR3 DNA reads TGTGCCAGTAGTAAACAGGGTTCTGGCACTGAAGCTTTCTTT. Encoded protein: CASSKQGSGTEAFF.

This clone was recorded a few times. The gene calls are TRBV6-8 and TRBJ1-6, with 8 bases aligning to TRBD1. Losses at the gene ends were 7 bases for V and 7 bases for J; bases not matched to a gene: 9. CDR1 is MNHGY and CDR2 is SAAAGT in the germline V gene. The CDR3 length is 15 residues. The CDR3 bases are TGTGCCAGCACCCCGGACAGGGATTACAATTCACCCCTCCACTTT. Protein product: CASTPDRDYNSPLHF.